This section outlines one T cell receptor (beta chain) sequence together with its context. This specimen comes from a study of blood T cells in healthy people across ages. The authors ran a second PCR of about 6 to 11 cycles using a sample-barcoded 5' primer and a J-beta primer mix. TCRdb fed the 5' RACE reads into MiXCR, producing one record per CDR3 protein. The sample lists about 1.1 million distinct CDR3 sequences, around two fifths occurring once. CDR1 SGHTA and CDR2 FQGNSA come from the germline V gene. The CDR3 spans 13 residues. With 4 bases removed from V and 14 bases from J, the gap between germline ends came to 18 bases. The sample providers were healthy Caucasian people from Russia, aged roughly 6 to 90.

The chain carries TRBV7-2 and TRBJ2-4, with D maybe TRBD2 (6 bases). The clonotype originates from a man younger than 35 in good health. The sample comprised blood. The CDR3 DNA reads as TGTGCCAGCAGCTCCGATGTTTTGGGAGGAAAGTACTTC. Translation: CASSSDVLGGKYF.